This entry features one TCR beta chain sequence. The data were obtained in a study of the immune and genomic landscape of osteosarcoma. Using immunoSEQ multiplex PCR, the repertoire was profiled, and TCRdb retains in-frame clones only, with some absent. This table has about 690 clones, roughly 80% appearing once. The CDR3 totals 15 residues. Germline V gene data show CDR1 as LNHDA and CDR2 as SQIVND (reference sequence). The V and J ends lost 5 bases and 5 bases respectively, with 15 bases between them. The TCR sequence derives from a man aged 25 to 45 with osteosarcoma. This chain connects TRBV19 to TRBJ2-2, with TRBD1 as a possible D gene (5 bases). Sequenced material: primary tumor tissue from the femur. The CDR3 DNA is TGTGCCAGTAGTGGTGTAGTGACAGCGACCGGGGAGCTGTTTTTT. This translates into CASSGVVTATGELFF.